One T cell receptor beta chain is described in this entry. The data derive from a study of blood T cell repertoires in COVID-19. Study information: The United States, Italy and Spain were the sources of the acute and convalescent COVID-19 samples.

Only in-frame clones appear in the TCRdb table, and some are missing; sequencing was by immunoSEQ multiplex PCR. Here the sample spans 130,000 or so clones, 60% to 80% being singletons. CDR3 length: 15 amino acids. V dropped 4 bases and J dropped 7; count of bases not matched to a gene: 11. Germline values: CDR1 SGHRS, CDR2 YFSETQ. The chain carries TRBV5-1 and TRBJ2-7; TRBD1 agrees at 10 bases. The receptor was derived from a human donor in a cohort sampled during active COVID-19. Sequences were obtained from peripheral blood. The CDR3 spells CASSLLDRGRGEQYF. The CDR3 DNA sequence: TGCGCCAGCAGCCTTCTCGACAGGGGGCGCGGGGAGCAGTACTTC.